This TCR beta chain was recorded in a study of read filtering for tumor transcriptome and immune sequencing. Molecular barcoded adaptors covering alpha/delta and beta/gamma chains were used on 400 ng RNA. TCRdb re-derived calls from the reads in MiXCR, one entry per CDR3 protein. Among tens of thousands of distinct CDR3 sequences listed, roughly 19% were seen once. This CDR3 is built from 15 residues. The V and J ends lost 4 bases and 7 bases, in that order; junction bases with no gene match: 7. The V gene's germline CDR1 is SEHNR and CDR2 FQNEAQ (reference sequence). This clonotype appeared many times.

This TCR came from a donor at least 40 years old with multiple myeloma. V and J are TRBV7-9 and TRBJ2-7; 13 nucleotides line up with TRBD2. Sequenced sample: a population of CD138-negative cells sorted from bone marrow. CDR3 bases: TGTGCCAGCAGCTCTGGACTAGCGGGAGTGGAGGAGCAGTACTTC. This gives the protein CASSSGLAGVEEQYF.